A single sample gave rise to the 23 T cell receptor beta chains below, sequenced in a study of cytomegalovirus exposure and HLA in healthy donors. The PCR employed 60 Vbeta primers together with 13 Jbeta primers. Measured with immunoSEQ multiplex PCR; TCRdb has only the in-frame clones, and not every one. Here the sample spans about 130,000 clones, 75% to 90% being singletons. The specimen was PBMCs. Source of these receptors: a man aged 25-45 years in good health and CMV-seropositive.

The V call is TRBV7-8, the J call TRBJ2-1; 15 bases align to TRBD2. In germline, CDR1 is SGHVS, CDR2 FQNEAQ. The CDR3 covers 15 residues. The trim removed 5 bases at V and 9 bases at J, leaving 5 bases unmatched. In DNA, the CDR3 is TGTGCCAGCAGCATAGGGACTAGCGGGGGGATTGAGCAGTTCTTC. Its protein product is CASSIGTSGGIEQFF.

The V call is TRBV6-5, the J call TRBJ2-7; D is unclear. Trimming removed 7 bases from V and 4 bases from J, with 11 bases in between. The CDR3 is made up of 12 amino acids. Germline V gene data show CDR1 as MNHEY and CDR2 as SVGAGI. The CDR3 DNA reads TGTGCCAGCACTCTCAACGGGTACGAGCAGTACTTC. Translated, it gives CASTLNGYEQYF.

V usage is TRBV30 and J usage is TRBJ2-7, with D possibly being TRBD2 (6 bases). Trimming cost V 2 bases and J 3 bases, with 20 bases left between them. Per germline, CDR1 GTSNPN and CDR2 SVGIG (reference sequence). This CDR3 contains 16 residues. The CDR3 sequence: CAWSRRGRGFFYEQYF. In nucleotides, the CDR3 is TGTGCCTGGAGTCGGAGGGGTCGGGGGTTCTTCTACGAGCAGTACTTC.

The V call is TRBV29-1, the J call TRBJ1-4; D is possibly TRBD1 (5 bases). This CDR3 contains 12 residues. Per the germline V gene, CDR1 is SQVTM and CDR2 is ANQGSEA. The V gene lost 7 bases and the J gene lost 8 bases, with 14 bases spanning the gap. In DNA, the CDR3 is TGCAGCGGCGGGACCGGCGGGGAAAAACTGTTTTTT. Protein: CSGGTGGEKLFF.

The chain uses TRBV19 and TRBJ1-5; 7 bases align to TRBD1. The CDR3 is 16 residues long. The germline gives CDR1 LNHDA, CDR2 SQIVND (reference sequence). J was trimmed by 4 bases and V by 2 bases; bases with no gene match: 8. The CDR3 loop reads CASSIRDSFRNQPQHF. DNA of the CDR3: TGTGCCAGTAGTATAAGGGACAGCTTCAGAAATCAGCCCCAGCATTTT.

This clone was detected a few times. The chain has TRBV11-3 and TRBJ2-1; tentatively, D is TRBD2 (6 bases). The CDR3 has 15 amino acids. Trimming pared 5 bases from V and 1 base from J, leaving 12 bases between. Germline CDR1 SGHNT, CDR2 YENEEA. The CDR3 DNA follows: TGTGCCAGCAGCCTAGTGGGGGGTTCCTACAATGAGCAGTTCTTC. The encoded protein is CASSLVGGSYNEQFF.

V usage is TRBV12-5 and J usage is TRBJ2-1; 7 bases fit TRBD2. V lost 1 base and J lost 9; bases outside the gene matches: 3. The CDR3 contains 13 residues. CDR1 and CDR2 from the germline V gene are LGHNT and FRNRAP. CDR3 region: CASGLEAGTEQFF. For the CDR3, the DNA is TGTGCTAGTGGTTTGGAAGCGGGGACTGAGCAGTTCTTC.

DNA of the CDR3: TGCAGTGCTGCGTACCATGAAGCTTTCTTT. Its protein is CSAAYHEAFF. The J gene is TRBJ1-1, the V gene TRBV20-1; D is undetermined. CDR1 and CDR2 (germline): DFQATT, SNEGSKA (reference sequence). This CDR3 comprises 10 residues. Trimming removed 5 bases from V and 7 bases from J, with 8 bases in between.

Comments on this clone: Its ends do not fully match the called genes, so a read error is possible. The genes are TRBV4-1 and TRBJ1-2, with D perhaps TRBD1 (6 bases). Germline CDR1 is MGHRA and CDR2 is YSYEKL. The CDR3 is 15 residues long. The chain's CDR3 is CASSQVFLGRTGYHF. Here the CDR3 DNA reads TGCGCCAGCAGCCAAGTGTTTCTTGGGCGTACAGGGTATCACTTC.

The V and J genes are TRBV2 and TRBJ1-1; 7 bases map to TRBD1. Unmatched junction bases numbered 14, after V lost 6 bases and J lost 10 bases. The CDR3 runs to 14 residues. The germline V gene encodes CDR1 SNHLY and CDR2 FYNNEI. CDR3 DNA: TGTGCCAGCAGGTCACCCCGGGGACAGTTTCCAGCTTTCTTT. Translating gives CASRSPRGQFPAFF.

This clone was picked up a small number of times. The chain joins TRBV19 to TRBJ2-3; D is unresolved. V was cut by 5 bases and J by 1 base, with 4 bases left in between. The CDR3 extends over 12 amino acids. CDR1 LNHDA and CDR2 SQIVND come from the germline V gene (reference sequence). The CDR3 loop reads CASSPGTDTQYF. The CDR3 DNA reads TGTGCCAGTAGTCCAGGCACAGATACGCAGTATTTT.

The rearrangement links TRBV2 to TRBJ2-3, with D perhaps TRBD1 (5 bases). CDR1 and CDR2 (germline): SNHLY, FYNNEI. The CDR3 covers 13 residues. Trimming stripped 5 bases from V and 1 base from J, with 7 bases between. The DNA of the CDR3 is TGTGCCAGCAGTTTACAGGGCACAGATACGCAGTATTTT. It encodes CASSLQGTDTQYF.

This chain links TRBV6-4 with TRBJ1-1; D is ambiguous. V was shortened by 2 bases and J by 4 bases, with 8 bases between the two germline ends. The CDR3 is made up of 13 amino acids. Germline CDR1 reads MRHNA; CDR2 reads SNTAGT. The CDR3 nucleotides read TGTGCCAGCAGTGACAGGGAGGGCACTGAAGCTTTCTTT. Protein: CASSDREGTEAFF.

The chain recombines TRBV27 with TRBJ2-7; 7 bases agree with TRBD1. J gave up 5 bases and V 5 bases, and 9 bases lay outside the gene matches. The CDR3 spans 14 residues. CDR1 is MNHEY and CDR2 is SMNVEV in the germline V gene (reference sequence). CDR3 nucleotides: TGTGCCAGCAGTCGAGGGGACAGTTGGAACGAGCAGTACTTC. Protein: CASSRGDSWNEQYF.

This clone was picked up one time. This chain uses TRBV19 with TRBJ1-2, with TRBD1 matching over 7 bases. J was trimmed by 5 bases and V by 5 bases; bases with no gene match: 5. The CDR3 runs to 13 residues. Germline lookup yields CDR1 LNHDA and CDR2 SQIVND (reference sequence). The CDR3 DNA reads as TGTGCCAGTAGTCCCCCAGGGGGGTATGGCTACACCTTC. It specifies CASSPPGGYGYTF.

The chain links TRBV2 to TRBJ1-5; D remains ambiguous. V shed 6 bases and J shed 3 bases, with 9 bases lying between them. The CDR3 loop spans 13 amino acids. CDR1 SNHLY and CDR2 FYNNEI come from the germline V gene. The CDR3 sequence is CASSPYTNQPQHF. The DNA for the CDR3 is TGTGCCAGCAGCCCTTACACCAATCAGCCCCAGCATTTT.

The CDR3 sequence is CASSPGGDRGLGQPQHF. The CDR3 DNA sequence: TGTGCCAGTAGCCCCGGAGGGGACAGGGGGCTAGGTCAGCCCCAGCATTTT. V is TRBV19 and J is TRBJ1-5; 12 positions agree with TRBD1. The CDR3 runs to 17 residues. The junction had 12 bases not matched to a gene; V was cut back by 6 bases and J by 6 bases. Germline assignment: CDR1 LNHDA and CDR2 SQIVND (reference sequence).

The rearrangement joins TRBV5-1 to TRBJ2-2; 7 nucleotides align to TRBD1. This CDR3 contains 15 residues. Germline values: CDR1 SGHRS, CDR2 YFSETQ. V dropped 0 bases and J dropped 5; count of bases not matched to a gene: 4. The CDR3 DNA reads TGCGCCAGCAGCTTGGAGACAGGGTGGACCGGGGAGCTGTTTTTT. Its translation: CASSLETGWTGELFF.

V gene TRBV19 combines with J gene TRBJ2-7, with 9 bases fitting TRBD2. The CDR3 is 17 residues long. CDR1 and CDR2 (germline): LNHDA, SQIVND (reference sequence). The trim removed 4 bases at V and 7 bases at J, leaving 17 bases unmatched. The CDR3 region is CASSTPGIVAGEGEQYF. CDR3 nucleotides: TGTGCCAGTAGTACCCCAGGGATAGTAGCGGGGGAAGGAGAGCAGTACTTC.

This clone was seen just once. The chain links TRBV7-6 to TRBJ2-5; D may be TRBD2 (6 bases). The length of the CDR3 is 16 residues. The germline gives CDR1 SGHVS, CDR2 FNYEAQ. V lost 4 bases, J lost 2 bases, and 17 bases lay in between. In DNA form, the CDR3 reads TGTGCCAGCAGCTCCGACGGGGGTTGGGGACAAGAGACCCAGTACTTC. Amino acids: CASSSDGGWGQETQYF.

This chain uses TRBV5-1 with TRBJ2-2; 11 bases are a match to TRBD1. The CDR3 runs 18 residues. V trimming: 2 bases; J trimming: 3 bases; junction bases outside the gene matches: 9. Germline assignment: CDR1 SGHRS and CDR2 YFSETQ. DNA of the CDR3: TGCGCCAGCAGCTTTCCTCCGGGACAGGGGGAGGACACCGGGGAGCTGTTTTTT. It codes for CASSFPPGQGEDTGELFF. Using reference TRBV5-1 and TRBJ2-2 for the parts outside the CDR3, the full variable domain is KAGVTQTPRYLIKTRGQQVTLSCSPISGHRSVSWYQQTPGQGLQFLFEYFSETQRNKGNFPGRFSGRQFSNSRSEMNVSTLELGDSALYLCASSFPPGQGEDTGELFFGEGSRLTVL.

The rearrangement uses TRBV7-9 and TRBJ2-7; no clear D. Looked up from germline, CDR1 is SEHNR and CDR2 is FQNEAQ (reference sequence). This CDR3 spans 12 amino acids. Trimming pared 1 base from V and 7 bases from J, leaving 8 bases between. Here the CDR3 DNA reads TGTGCCAGCAGCTTAGTATGTCGGGAGCAGTACTTC. Amino acids: CASSLVCREQYF.

The rearrangement joins TRBV5-1 to TRBJ2-7, with D possibly being TRBD2 (6 bases). This CDR3 comprises 12 residues. Germline V gives CDR1 SGHRS, CDR2 YFSETQ. The ends were cut back, 3 bases at V and 3 bases at J, with 7 bases in the middle. The CDR3 nucleotides read TGCGCCAGCAGCTGGGGAGGCTACGAGCAGTACTTC. Amino acid sequence: CASSWGGYEQYF.